This TCR beta chain stems from a study of PD-1 blockade in mismatch repair-deficient tumors. The overall study: Enrolled about 2012-2017, patients had progressing, pretreated mismatch repair-deficient cancers of 12 to 13 types.

The TCR-sequenced patients were a few responders to pembrolizumab. Germline CDR1 MNHEY, CDR2 SVGAGI. The CDR3 sequence is 14 residues long. The V gene lost 2 bases and the J gene lost 6 bases, with 11 bases spanning the gap. Study-wide points: Rapid post-treatment expansion, then contraction, generally preceding radiologic response, marked tumor-resident clones.

Generated by immunoSEQ multiplex PCR, the TCRdb table keeps only in-frame clones and is missing some. The table shows about 34,000 clones, with 80% occurring only once. Regarding this clone: Its antigen is currently unknown.

The material sequenced was PBMCs, taken less than 7 weeks after starting pembrolizumab. The gene calls are TRBV6-5 and TRBJ2-1, with a weak D call TRBD2 (6 bases). The source of this sequence is an adult with mismatch repair-deficient cancer. The DNA for the CDR3 is TGTGCCAGCAGTTACGGGTGGAGGGGCAATGAGCAGTTCTTC. Protein product: CASSYGWRGNEQFF.